This T cell receptor (beta chain) came from a study of cytomegalovirus exposure and HLA in healthy donors. Study-level results: Altogether, some 160 TCR beta chains were recorded as cytomegalovirus-associated. Among the CMV-associated chains, three were confirmed in vitro as specific for CMV antigens.

This clone was seen only a few times. Antigen specificity is unknown. One end of the junction is discordant with germline, which a read error may explain. Using immunoSEQ multiplex PCR, the repertoire was profiled, and TCRdb retains in-frame clones only, with some absent. Of more than 140,000 clones detected, less than 90% appear once; the ten largest clones hold about 3.1%. Separate from the approximately 670-subject first cohort was the approximately 120-subject validation cohort, to which the donors belonged. This TCR derives from a woman between 18 and 29 years old in good health and CMV-seropositive. Sample: PBMCs.

The CDR3 DNA reads TGTGCTAGCAGCGTTGGTCGGGGGGAATACGAGCAGTACTTC. Translated: CASSVGRGEYEQYF. V gene TRBV7-7 combines with J gene TRBJ2-7; 7 bases map to TRBD2. Germline CDR1 reads SSHAT; CDR2 reads FNYEAQ (reference sequence). The CDR3 consists of 14 residues.